This passage covers 22 T cell receptor beta chains from one sample sequenced in a study of cytomegalovirus exposure and HLA in healthy donors. The PCR made use of 60 Vbeta and 13 Jbeta primers. Repertoires were generated with immunoSEQ multiplex PCR, while TCRdb's copy carries only in-frame clones and drops some. The sample contains 90,000 to 110,000 clones, under 85% of which appear only once. The specimen was PBMCs. The receptors were sampled from a middle-aged woman in good health and CMV-seropositive.

The V gene is TRBV6-5, the J gene TRBJ2-5; D may be TRBD1 (6 bases). There are 14 residues in the CDR3. Per the germline V gene, CDR1 is MNHEY and CDR2 is SVGAGI. V was pared by 5 bases and J by 1 base, with 11 bases between. In DNA form, the CDR3 reads TGTGCCAGCAGTCTCTCACAGGGCCAAGAGACCCAGTACTTC. Encoded protein: CASSLSQGQETQYF.

The V and J genes are TRBV11-3 and TRBJ2-7, with D perhaps matching TRBD1 (5 bases). The germline CDR1 and CDR2 sequences are SGHNT and YENEEA. Trimming cost V 0 bases and J 2 bases, with 5 bases left between them. This CDR3 is built from 13 residues. The CDR3 protein is CASSLDRAYEQYF. DNA for the CDR3: TGTGCCAGCAGCTTAGACAGGGCCTACGAGCAGTACTTC.

This clone was seen only once. The V gene is TRBV2, the J gene TRBJ2-1; 12 bases align to TRBD2. The length of the CDR3 is 14 residues. V was clipped by 5 bases and J by 6 bases; unmatched bases: 2. Germline V CDR1 and CDR2: SNHLY, FYNNEI. CDR3 sequence: CASSWTSGTNEQFF. The CDR3 DNA follows: TGTGCCAGCAGTTGGACTAGCGGGACCAATGAGCAGTTCTTC.

This chain uses TRBV4-1 with TRBJ1-1; a possible D gene is TRBD1 (6 bases). V lost 2 bases and J lost 3, with 7 bases in between. CDR1 and CDR2 from the germline V gene are MGHRA and YSYEKL. The CDR3 consists of 13 residues. The CDR3 DNA follows: TGCGCCAGCAGCCAACCAGGGGACACTGAAGCTTTCTTT. It translates to CASSQPGDTEAFF.

This clone was seen a few times. The J gene is TRBJ1-5, the V gene TRBV9; 10 bases map to TRBD1. The V and J ends lost 4 bases and 6 bases, in that order; junction bases with no gene match: 10. CDR1 is SGDLS and CDR2 is YYNGEE in the germline V gene. The CDR3 has 16 amino acids. CDR3 in amino acids: CASSPGTGVVGQPQHF. In DNA, the CDR3 is TGTGCCAGCAGCCCCGGGACAGGGGTGGTCGGTCAGCCCCAGCATTTT.

This chain uses TRBV7-2 with TRBJ2-7, with D uncertain. This CDR3 spans 17 amino acids. The germline V and J ends were trimmed by 1 base and 1 base, with 17 bases remaining between them. Per the germline V gene, CDR1 is SGHTA and CDR2 is FQGNSA. The CDR3 loop is CASSLGPFRVESYEQYF. DNA of the CDR3: TGTGCCAGCAGCTTAGGGCCCTTCCGGGTCGAATCCTACGAGCAGTACTTC.

The CDR3 sequence: CASSWAPQQGYEQYF. DNA of the CDR3: TGTGCCAGCAGTTGGGCCCCCCAACAGGGCTACGAGCAGTACTTC. The chain employs TRBV27 and TRBJ2-7; TRBD1 is a possible D gene (6 bases). Germline assignment: CDR1 MNHEY and CDR2 SMNVEV (reference sequence). Trimming pared 4 bases from V and 3 bases from J, leaving 16 bases between. The CDR3 is made up of 15 amino acids.

CDR3 nucleotides: TGCGCCAGCAGCCAAGATATCCTGACTAGGGGTAATCAGCCCCAGCATTTT. Translating it yields CASSQDILTRGNQPQHF. The chain uses TRBV4-3 and TRBJ1-5; possible D gene TRBD1, 5 bases. Germline CDR1 LGHNA, CDR2 YSLEER. V lost 0 bases and J 4 bases, leaving 16 bases between the germline ends. The length of the CDR3 is 17 residues.

Notes on this clone: Germline and junction disagree at one end, which may indicate a read error. V gene TRBV7-9 combines with J gene TRBJ2-3; 13 bases match TRBD2. CDR1 SEHNR and CDR2 FQNEAQ come from the germline V gene (reference sequence). This CDR3 is 10 amino acids long. The CDR3 reads CSSHGTSGDF. The CDR3 DNA reads TGTTCCAGTCACGGGACTAGCGGGGATTTT.

V and J are TRBV5-1 and TRBJ1-2; D is unclear. With 7 bases removed from V and 2 bases from J, the gap between germline ends came to 15 bases. This CDR3 has 14 residues. CDR1 SGHRS and CDR2 YFSETQ come from the germline V gene. CDR3 residues: CASQPGLRNYGYTF. The CDR3 coding sequence is TGCGCCAGCCAGCCTGGACTTCGCAACTATGGCTACACCTTC.

V usage is TRBV29-1 and J usage is TRBJ2-7, with 7 bases aligning to TRBD1. The V gene's germline CDR1 is SQVTM and CDR2 ANQGSEA. The CDR3 is 13 amino acids. The trim removed 4 bases at V and 4 bases at J, leaving 7 bases unmatched. The CDR3 DNA is TGCAGCGTTGTTAGGGGACAGATGTACGAGCAGTACTTC. It specifies CSVVRGQMYEQYF.

V usage is TRBV27 and J usage is TRBJ2-5, with D uncertain. V was cut by 5 bases and J by 7 bases, with 11 bases left in between. CDR1 and CDR2 (germline): MNHEY, SMNVEV (reference sequence). The CDR3 is 12 amino acids. The CDR3 here is CASSLARGTQYF. CDR3 DNA: TGTGCCAGCAGTCTCGCCCGCGGGACCCAGTACTTC.

V is TRBV7-9 and J is TRBJ2-3, with a tentative D call TRBD1 (6 bases). The CDR3 sequence is 16 residues long. Trimming pared 0 bases from V and 3 bases from J, leaving 13 bases between. The germline V gene has CDR1 SEHNR and CDR2 FQNEAQ (reference sequence). The CDR3 spells CASSLAARGLTDTQYF. The CDR3 region has the DNA TGTGCCAGCAGCTTAGCGGCCAGGGGTTTAACAGATACGCAGTATTTT.

The chain is built from TRBV7-9 and TRBJ1-4; 9 nucleotides line up with TRBD1. V dropped 5 bases and J dropped 8; count of bases not matched to a gene: 6. CDR1 and CDR2 from the germline V gene are SEHNR and FQNEAQ (reference sequence). The CDR3 totals 14 residues. This CDR3 is CASSPRTGVEKLFF. In DNA, the CDR3 is TGTGCCAGCAGCCCCCGGACAGGGGTGGAAAAACTGTTTTTT.

This sequence joins TRBV7-2 and TRBJ2-7; 10 nucleotides agree with TRBD2. This CDR3 region has 16 residues. Germline trimming cut 1 base from V and 3 bases from J; bases unmatched to any gene: 6. The germline V gene has CDR1 SGHTA and CDR2 FQGNSA. The CDR3 nucleotides are TGTGCCAGCAGCTTAGAAGCTAGCGGGGGTTACTACGAGCAGTACTTC. Translated: CASSLEASGGYYEQYF. Supplemented by reference TRBV7-2 and TRBJ2-7, the full variable domain reads GAGVSQSPSNKVTEKGKDVELRCDPISGHTALYWYRQSLGQGLEFLIYFQGNSAPDKSGLPSDRFSAERTGGSVSTLTIQRTQQEDSAVYLCASSLEASGGYYEQYFGPGTRLTVT.

The chain recombines TRBV5-1 with TRBJ2-3; maybe TRBD1 (7 bases). Trimming shortened V by 3 bases and J by 4 bases, and 12 bases separated the two germline ends. In germline, CDR1 is SGHRS, CDR2 YFSETQ. This CDR3 comprises 14 residues. CDR3 amino acids: CASSSQGGADTQYF. The CDR3 DNA is TGCGCCAGCAGCTCCCAGGGGGGAGCAGATACGCAGTATTTT.

V and J are TRBV5-1 and TRBJ1-2; 7 nucleotides line up with TRBD1. CDR3 length equals 14 residues. CDR1 and CDR2 from the germline V gene are SGHRS and YFSETQ. The ends lost 0 bases at V and 4 bases at J; junction bases unmatched: 3. Written as DNA, the CDR3 is TGCGCCAGCAGCTTGGAGCCAGGGGGCTATGGCTACACCTTC. Its protein product is CASSLEPGGYGYTF.

The J gene is TRBJ2-1, the V gene TRBV29-1; tentative D call: TRBD1 (6 bases). From germline, CDR1 is SQVTM and CDR2 ANQGSEA. The CDR3 contains 15 residues. Trimming took 5 bases from V and 1 from J, leaving 15 bases between them. This chain's CDR3 is CSVKSTGMSYNEQFF. In DNA, the CDR3 is TGCAGCGTTAAAAGCACAGGGATGTCCTACAATGAGCAGTTCTTC.

This chain uses TRBV6-1 with TRBJ1-2; no firm D call. Germline V gene sequence: CDR1 MNHNS, CDR2 SASEGT. The CDR3 consists of 13 residues. V shed 6 bases and J shed 8 bases, with 16 bases lying between them. The CDR3 bases are TGTGCCAGCAGGCGGAGATTGGGTTACGGCTACACCTTC. Residues: CASRRRLGYGYTF.

The gene calls are TRBV6-1 and TRBJ2-4, with 7 bases identical to TRBD1. V shed 0 bases, J shed 1 base, and the junction held 0 bases outside the gene matches. The germline gives CDR1 MNHNS, CDR2 SASEGT. The CDR3 runs to 15 residues. This CDR3 reads CASSEAGQAKNIQYF. The CDR3 coding sequence is TGTGCCAGCAGTGAAGCGGGACAGGCCAAAAACATTCAGTACTTC.

The V gene is TRBV4-1, the J gene TRBJ2-7, with 8 bases lining up with TRBD2. The V gene's germline CDR1 is MGHRA and CDR2 YSYEKL. V lost 0 bases and J lost 7; bases outside the gene matches: 8. This CDR3 spans 15 amino acids. CDR3 amino acids: CASSQETGGPGEQYF. The CDR3 DNA follows: TGCGCCAGCAGCCAAGAGACGGGAGGGCCGGGGGAGCAGTACTTC.

The chain is built from TRBV7-7 and TRBJ2-7, with 12 nucleotides matching TRBD2. The trim removed 1 base at V and 5 bases at J, leaving 12 bases unmatched. Germline loops: CDR1 SSHAT, CDR2 FNYEAQ (reference sequence). The CDR3 contains 18 residues. The CDR3 protein is CASSLGPLTSGSFNEQYF. The DNA of the CDR3 is TGTGCCAGCAGCTTAGGGCCCTTGACTAGCGGGAGTTTCAACGAGCAGTACTTC. Based on the CDR3 plus reference TRBV7-7 and TRBJ2-7, the full variable domain is GAGVSQSPRYKVTKRGQDVTLRCDPISSHATLYWYQQALGQGPEFLTYFNYEAQPDKSGLPSDRFSAERPEGSISTLTIQRTEQRDSAMYRCASSLGPLTSGSFNEQYFGPGTRLTVT.